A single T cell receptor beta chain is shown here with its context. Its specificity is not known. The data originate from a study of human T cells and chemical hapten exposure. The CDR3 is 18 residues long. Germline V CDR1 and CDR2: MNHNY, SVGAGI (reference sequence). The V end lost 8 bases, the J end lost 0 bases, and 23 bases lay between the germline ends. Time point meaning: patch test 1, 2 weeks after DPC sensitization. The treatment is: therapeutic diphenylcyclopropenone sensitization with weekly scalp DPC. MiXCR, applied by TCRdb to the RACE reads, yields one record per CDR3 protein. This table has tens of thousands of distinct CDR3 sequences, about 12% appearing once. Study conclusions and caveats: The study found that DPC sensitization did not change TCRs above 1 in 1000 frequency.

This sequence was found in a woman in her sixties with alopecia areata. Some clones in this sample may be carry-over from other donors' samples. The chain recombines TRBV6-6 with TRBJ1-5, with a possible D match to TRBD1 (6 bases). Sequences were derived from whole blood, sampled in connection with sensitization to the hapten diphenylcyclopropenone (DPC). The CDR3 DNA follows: TGTGCCAGCTCCCCCCAGGGGCCGCTTGAATATAGCAATCAGCCCCAGCATTTT. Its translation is CASSPQGPLEYSNQPQHF.